This TCR beta chain was captured by sequencing in a study of early T cells in non-severe SARS-CoV-2 infection. TCRdb reanalysed the 5' RACE reads using MiXCR and keeps one entry per CDR3 protein. The table has tens of thousands of distinct CDR3 sequences, under 15% seen once. CDR3 length: 15 amino acids. V was trimmed by 3 bases and J by 0 bases, leaving 13 bases between them. CDR1 is DFQATT and CDR2 is SNEGSKA in the germline V gene (reference sequence). Material for sequencing was whole blood. The chain combines TRBV20-1 with TRBJ2-3, with a possible D match to TRBD2 (5 bases). The clonotype originates from an adult who was a healthcare worker with PCR-confirmed SARS-CoV-2 infection or an uninfected control (not recorded which). The chain's CDR3 is CSASDRDTSTDTQYF. The DNA for the CDR3 is TGCAGTGCTAGTGACCGGGATACAAGCACAGATACGCAGTATTTT.